The clone carrying this T cell receptor (beta chain) showed up just a few times. Antigen unknown. Expressed TCRB transcripts were sequenced after all isolated RNA was converted to cDNA. The average read count of naive, central memory and regulatory T cell samples was around 3.8 million. Here immunoSEQ multiplex PCR was the method, and the copy in TCRdb shows in-frame clones only, minus some. The sample comprises hundreds of thousands of clones, around 16% of which are singletons, and 0.07% to 0.095% rests with the top ten. This sample stems from a study of beta chain features in type 1 diabetes. This CDR3 region has 18 residues. V was clipped by 5 bases and J by 4 bases; unmatched bases: 10. From germline, CDR1 is SGHRS and CDR2 YFSETQ. Study-wide points: Shortening that was moderate but significant affected the TCRB CDR3s of Type 1 diabetes patients in all four CD4+ subsets.

V usage is TRBV5-1 and J usage is TRBJ2-4; 15 positions match TRBD2. The sequencing sample was made of naive CD4+ T cells from blood. The clonotype comes from a man between 18 and 29 years old in good health. CDR3 DNA sequence: TGCGCCAGCAGGAGAGGGACTAGCGGGGGGTCCCCAAAAAACATTCAGTACTTC. As protein: CASRRGTSGGSPKNIQYF. The full variable domain, its missing parts supplied by reference TRBV5-1 and TRBJ2-4, is KAGVTQTPRYLIKTRGQQVTLSCSPISGHRSVSWYQQTPGQGLQFLFEYFSETQRNKGNFPGRFSGRQFSNSRSEMNVSTLELGDSALYLCASRRGTSGGSPKNIQYFGAGTRLSVL.